This T cell receptor (beta chain) was sequenced for a study of shared clonotypes between healthy human individuals. The study's findings and limits: Naive CD4 clonotypes overlapped across a handful of donors at about 5%.

Approximately 210 ng DNA, 30,000 to 35,000 T cell genomes, went into each sorted-subset replicate PCR. Sequencing was performed with immunoSEQ multiplex PCR; in TCRdb, only in-frame clones are kept and a portion is missing. The table records under 850,000 clones, 55% to 75% of them present only once. This clone was observed at least ten times. Antigen unknown. Caucasian adults living in Nashville, Tennessee, provided all samples. A CD45RA-negative memory subset and a CD45RA+ naive subset were separated from the CD4+ cells. V was shortened by 0 bases and J by 4 bases, with 24 bases between the two germline ends. Germline CDR1 SGHNT, CDR2 YENEEA. This CDR3 has 20 amino acids.

The source of this sequence is a woman in her twenties or thirties in good health. The chain links TRBV11-3 to TRBJ2-2, with a tentative D call TRBD1 (6 bases). The source material was memory CD4+ T cells sorted from blood. The subset here: CD45RA-negative fraction. The CDR3 region is CASSLDLGWGPQKSTGELFF. CDR3 DNA sequence: TGTGCCAGCAGCTTAGATCTTGGTTGGGGGCCCCAAAAAAGCACCGGGGAGCTGTTTTTT.